The 25 T cell receptor beta chains reported below all come from one sample, sequenced in a study of blood T cell repertoires in COVID-19. The protocol was immunoSEQ multiplex PCR, while the TCRdb copy is restricted to in-frame clones and leaves out a portion. The sample holds fewer than 300,000 clones, roughly nine tenths seen once. Sequenced: peripheral blood. These receptors were collected from a young woman with COVID-19, enrolled during active disease.

The CDR3 DNA is TGTGCCAGCAGTCTCCACCGGGACAGCGTATACGAGCAGTACTTC. Translation: CASSLHRDSVYEQYF. J is TRBJ2-7 and V is TRBV27, with 7 bases aligning to TRBD1. The germline gives CDR1 MNHEY, CDR2 SMNVEV (reference sequence). The V gene end was trimmed by 5 bases and the J gene end by 4 bases; junction bases not matched to a gene: 11. This CDR3 spans 15 amino acids.

CDR3 amino acids: CASSLRAGNQPQHF. The CDR3 nucleotides read TGTGCCAGCAGTTTAAGGGCAGGGAATCAGCCCCAGCATTTT. The chain links TRBV28 to TRBJ1-5, with D perhaps TRBD1 (5 bases). There are 14 residues in the CDR3. Germline loops: CDR1 MDHEN, CDR2 SYDVKM. Trimming pared 2 bases from V and 4 bases from J, leaving 9 bases between. The full variable domain, its missing parts supplied by reference TRBV28 and TRBJ1-5, is DVKVTQSSRYLVKRTGEKVFLECVQDMDHENMFWYRQDPGLGLRLIYFSYDVKMKEKGDIPEGYSVSREKKERFSLILESASTNQTSMYLCASSLRAGNQPQHFGDGTRLSIL.

The chain carries TRBV6-5 and TRBJ1-1, with TRBD1 as a possible D gene (5 bases). Trimming left V 6 bases short and J 6 bases short, with 17 bases between. CDR1 and CDR2 (germline): MNHEY, SVGAGI. The CDR3 sequence is 14 residues long. CDR3 nucleotides: TGTGCCAGCAGCCGCAACTGGGGGGTGCCTGAAGCTTTCTTT. Amino acid sequence: CASSRNWGVPEAFF.

This sequence joins TRBV2 and TRBJ2-7, with 7 nucleotides matching TRBD1. The ends lost 6 bases at V and 2 bases at J; junction bases unmatched: 10. CDR3 length: 15 residues. Germline assignment: CDR1 SNHLY and CDR2 FYNNEI. This CDR3 reads CASRGGTATTYEQYF. Here the CDR3 DNA reads TGTGCCAGCAGGGGTGGGACAGCCACTACCTACGAGCAGTACTTC.

The rearrangement uses TRBV9 and TRBJ2-1; 8 nucleotides agree with TRBD2. This CDR3 region has 15 residues. CDR1 is SGDLS and CDR2 is YYNGEE in the germline V gene. J lost 0 bases, V lost 4 bases, and 3 bases had no gene match. CDR3 amino acids: CASSPLAGSYNEQFF. The CDR3 bases are TGTGCCAGCAGCCCCCTAGCGGGCTCCTACAATGAGCAGTTCTTC.

This clone was recorded once. CDR3 nucleotides: TGCAGCGTATCGCGCCTAGAAGCTTTCTTT. Translation gives CSVSRLEAFF. The genes are TRBV29-1 and TRBJ1-1; unclear D gene. The CDR3 has 10 residues. Germline V gene data show CDR1 as SQVTM and CDR2 as ANQGSEA. Trimming left V 6 bases short and J 8 bases short, with 10 bases between.

In its sample, this clone was seen once. The rearrangement uses TRBV11-2 and TRBJ1-2; D remains unclear. This CDR3 spans 17 amino acids. Germline-derived CDR1 and CDR2 are SGHAT and FQNNGV. V gave up 0 bases and J gave up 4 bases, with 18 bases separating them. Written as DNA, the CDR3 is TGTGCCAGCAGCTTAGATCTCGGGTCGGAGGTTGCCTATGGCTACACCTTC. As protein: CASSLDLGSEVAYGYTF.

The V call is TRBV28, the J call TRBJ1-1; D is uncertain. The CDR3 spans 13 residues. V dropped 6 bases and J dropped 5 bases, with 13 bases sitting between them. Germline-derived CDR1 and CDR2 are MDHEN and SYDVKM. The CDR3 bases are TGTGCCAGCAGCCGCCCTCGTACAACTGAAGCTTTCTTT. Translating gives CASSRPRTTEAFF. Full variable domain (rest looked up from reference TRBV28 and TRBJ1-1): DVKVTQSSRYLVKRTGEKVFLECVQDMDHENMFWYRQDPGLGLRLIYFSYDVKMKEKGDIPEGYSVSREKKERFSLILESASTNQTSMYLCASSRPRTTEAFFGQGTRLTVV.

V and J are TRBV9 and TRBJ2-1; 8 nucleotides line up with TRBD2. J was trimmed by 1 base and V by 1 base; bases with no gene match: 4. Germline V gives CDR1 SGDLS, CDR2 YYNGEE. There are 16 residues in the CDR3. CDR3 in amino acids: CASSVLAGGSYNEQFF. The CDR3 nucleotides are TGTGCCAGCAGCGTACTCGCGGGAGGATCCTACAATGAGCAGTTCTTC.

This clone has a single count. The chain uses TRBV27 and TRBJ1-2; D uncertain. V lost 5 bases and J lost 7, with 14 bases in between. The CDR3 length is 13 residues. The germline V gene has CDR1 MNHEY and CDR2 SMNVEV (reference sequence). For the CDR3, the DNA is TGTGCCAGCAGTCGGCACTCACTAGCTGGCTACACCTTC. It specifies CASSRHSLAGYTF.

CDR3 in amino acids: CSAATSGSYNEQFF. CDR3 coding DNA: TGCAGCGCTGCGACTAGCGGTTCCTACAATGAGCAGTTCTTC. The genes are TRBV29-1 and TRBJ2-1; 9 nucleotides line up with TRBD2. Germline lookup yields CDR1 SQVTM and CDR2 ANQGSEA. With 7 bases clipped from V and 1 base from J, the junction kept 5 bases outside the gene matches. The CDR3 extends over 14 amino acids.

The chain joins TRBV6-5 to TRBJ1-2; the D gene is possibly TRBD1 (5 bases). This CDR3 has 13 amino acids. Looked up from germline, CDR1 is MNHEY and CDR2 is SVGAGI. Trimming took 11 bases from V and 1 from J, leaving 14 bases between them. CDR3 protein: CAVGPGGNYGYTF. CDR3 nucleotides: TGTGCCGTGGGCCCGGGGGGTAACTATGGCTACACCTTC.

This rearrangement joins TRBV28 to TRBJ1-1; D call uncertain. The V end was cut by 4 bases, the J end by 5 bases, with 17 bases between. The germline V gene has CDR1 MDHEN and CDR2 SYDVKM. The CDR3 has 15 amino acids. The CDR3 DNA is TGTGCCAGCAGTTCCCCGGAGGGAAGGCGAACTGAAGCTTTCTTT. The encoded protein is CASSSPEGRRTEAFF.

V usage is TRBV9 and J usage is TRBJ2-1; 8 bases are shared with TRBD2. Germline CDR1 is SGDLS and CDR2 is YYNGEE. The CDR3 loop spans 16 amino acids. Unmatched junction bases numbered 6, after V lost 0 bases and J lost 4 bases. The CDR3 region is CASSVGTGGAYNEQFF. DNA for the CDR3: TGTGCCAGCAGCGTAGGAACGGGAGGGGCATACAATGAGCAGTTCTTC.

This clone was recorded only once. The CDR3 nucleotides read TGTGCCAGTACTCGCGAGCGGGGGACGGGAGAGCAGTACTTC. Amino acids: CASTRERGTGEQYF. V usage is TRBV19 and J usage is TRBJ2-7, with TRBD2 matching 8 bases. The CDR3 loop spans 14 amino acids. The germline CDR1 and CDR2 sequences are LNHDA and SQIVND (reference sequence). After removal of 7 bases from V and 7 bases from J, the junction contained 12 bases not matched to a gene. The full variable domain, in which reference TRBV19 and TRBJ2-7 provide the parts outside the CDR3, is DGGITQSPKYLFRKEGQNVTLSCEQNLNHDAMYWYRQDPGQGLRLIYYSQIVNDFQKGDIAEGYSVSREKKESFPLTVTSAQKNPTAFYLCASTRERGTGEQYFGPGTRLTVT.

The V gene is TRBV29-1, the J gene TRBJ1-1, with TRBD1 matching over 10 bases. Germline CDR1 reads SQVTM; CDR2 reads ANQGSEA. The CDR3 runs 14 residues. V shed 5 bases and J 5 bases; nucleotides not matched to a gene: 8. CDR3: CSVRTGTGETEAFF. CDR3 coding DNA: TGCAGCGTTCGTACCGGGACAGGGGAAACTGAAGCTTTCTTT.

The chain has TRBV18 and TRBJ2-3; 13 nucleotides agree with TRBD2. The trim removed 3 bases at V and 2 bases at J, leaving 2 bases unmatched. This CDR3 has 16 amino acids. Germline V gene data show CDR1 as KGHSH and CDR2 as LQKENI. CDR3 sequence (DNA): TGTGCCAGCTCACCGGGACTAGCGGGATCCACAGATACGCAGTATTTT. It specifies CASSPGLAGSTDTQYF.

This chain joins TRBV6-1 and TRBJ1-3; the match to TRBD1 covers 9 bases. The CDR3 extends over 15 amino acids. With 3 bases clipped from V and 2 bases from J, the junction kept 2 bases outside the gene matches. CDR1 and CDR2 (germline): MNHNS, SASEGT. CDR3 amino acids: CASSDGTGTGNTIYF. The CDR3 DNA sequence: TGTGCCAGCAGTGACGGGACAGGGACTGGAAACACCATATATTTT.

The chain joins TRBV6-1 to TRBJ2-7; 9 positions agree with TRBD1. The length of the CDR3 is 17 residues. Germline loops: CDR1 MNHNS, CDR2 SASEGT. V was pared by 2 bases and J by 6 bases, with 14 bases of the junction left unmatched. CDR3 in DNA: TGTGCCAGCAGTGAAAACTCACCCGGGACAGGGAAGTCCGAGCAGTACTTC. It yields the protein CASSENSPGTGKSEQYF.

This chain joins TRBV3-1 (or the pseudogene TRBV3-2) and TRBJ2-1; D uncertain. V was shortened by 1 base and J by 7 bases, with 5 bases between the two germline ends. Germline loops: CDR1 LGHDT, CDR2 YNNKEL (reference sequence). CDR3 length: 12 amino acids. CDR3 nucleotides: TGTGCCAGCAGCCAAGTATTGAATGAGCAGTTCTTC. It encodes CASSQVLNEQFF.

On this clone itself: This is likely a read error, given that the CDR3 carries no conserved phenylalanine or tryptophan at its end. It is unclear where the CDR3 begins or ends on the DNA, so no DNA is shown, and the CDR3 is as TCRdb lists it. The chain recombines TRBV23-1 with TRBJ2-4; the D call of TRBD2 is as the table states it, not checked on the DNA. TRBV23-1 belongs to the ORF category, with a function that is uncertain. Both ends counted, the CDR3 spans 11 residues. CDR3 region: CASSQSGLGLS.

CDR3 sequence reads: CASSLSGRSGGNTQYF. The CDR3 region has the DNA TGTGCCAGCAGTCTGAGCGGGAGGAGTGGTGGGAATACGCAGTATTTT. The rearrangement links TRBV27 to TRBJ2-3; 9 bases agree with TRBD2. Per germline, CDR1 MNHEY and CDR2 SMNVEV (reference sequence). The V and J ends lost 5 bases and 7 bases, in that order; junction bases with no gene match: 13. This CDR3 has 16 residues.

The rearrangement links TRBV3-1 (or the pseudogene TRBV3-2) to TRBJ2-5; a possible D gene is TRBD2 (6 bases). The CDR3 runs to 15 residues. The V end was cut by 6 bases, the J end by 4 bases, with 18 bases between. Germline-derived CDR1 and CDR2 are LGHDT and YNNKEL (reference sequence). The CDR3 DNA reads TGTGCCAGCAGAGCGCGGGACTTGAGGAGAGAGACCCAGTACTTC. The encoded protein is CASRARDLRRETQYF.

This clone was detected only once. The chain has TRBV30 and TRBJ2-3, with no clear D. CDR3 length: 13 amino acids. The ends were cut back, 0 bases at V and 6 bases at J, with 10 bases in the middle. In germline, CDR1 is GTSNPN, CDR2 SVGIG (reference sequence). The CDR3 DNA sequence: TGTGCCTGGAGTGTAACAGCTCCCGATACGCAGTATTTT. Translating gives CAWSVTAPDTQYF.

This chain links TRBV30 with TRBJ1-1, with TRBD1 identical over 8 bases. Trimming cost V 8 bases and J 0 bases; bases outside gene matches: 5. The CDR3 runs 13 residues. The germline gives CDR1 GTSNPN, CDR2 SVGIG (reference sequence). The DNA of the CDR3 is TGTGCCCGCTACAGGGGGGTGAACACTGAAGCTTTCTTT. Amino acids: CARYRGVNTEAFF.